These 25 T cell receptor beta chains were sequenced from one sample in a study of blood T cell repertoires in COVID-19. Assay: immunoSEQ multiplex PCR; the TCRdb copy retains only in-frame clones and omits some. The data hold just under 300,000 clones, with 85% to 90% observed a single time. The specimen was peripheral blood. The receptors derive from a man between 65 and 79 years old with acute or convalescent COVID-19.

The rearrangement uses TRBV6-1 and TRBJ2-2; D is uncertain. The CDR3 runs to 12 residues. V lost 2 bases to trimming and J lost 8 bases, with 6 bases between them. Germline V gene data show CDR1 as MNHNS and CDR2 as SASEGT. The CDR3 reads CASSEIMGELFF. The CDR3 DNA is TGTGCCAGCAGTGAAATTATGGGGGAGCTGTTTTTT.

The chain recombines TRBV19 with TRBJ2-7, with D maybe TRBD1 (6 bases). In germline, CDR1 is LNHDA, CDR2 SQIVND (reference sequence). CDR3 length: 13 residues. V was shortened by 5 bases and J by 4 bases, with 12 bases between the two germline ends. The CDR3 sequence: CASSRTAKYEQYF. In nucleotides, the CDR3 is TGTGCCAGTAGTCGGACAGCTAAATACGAGCAGTACTTC.

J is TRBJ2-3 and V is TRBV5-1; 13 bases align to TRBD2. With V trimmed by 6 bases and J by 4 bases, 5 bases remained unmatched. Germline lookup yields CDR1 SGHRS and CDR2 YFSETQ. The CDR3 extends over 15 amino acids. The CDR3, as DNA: TGCGCCAGCAAGGCACTAGCGGGAGGGCCAGATACGCAGTATTTT. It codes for CASKALAGGPDTQYF.

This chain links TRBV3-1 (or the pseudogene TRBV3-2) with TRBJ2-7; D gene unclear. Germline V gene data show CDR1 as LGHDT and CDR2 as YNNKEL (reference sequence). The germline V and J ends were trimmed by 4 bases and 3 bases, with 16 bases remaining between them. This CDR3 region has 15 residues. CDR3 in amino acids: CASSPRSSSLYEQYF. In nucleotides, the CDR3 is TGTGCCAGCAGCCCCCGGTCCTCCTCTCTCTACGAGCAGTACTTC.

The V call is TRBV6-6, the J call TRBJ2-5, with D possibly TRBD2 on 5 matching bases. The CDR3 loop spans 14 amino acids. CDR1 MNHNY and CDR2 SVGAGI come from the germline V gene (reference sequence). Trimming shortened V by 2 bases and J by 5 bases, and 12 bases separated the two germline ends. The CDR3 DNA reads TGTGCCAGCAGTTACACCGACTACCCGGAGACCCAGTACTTC. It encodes CASSYTDYPETQYF.

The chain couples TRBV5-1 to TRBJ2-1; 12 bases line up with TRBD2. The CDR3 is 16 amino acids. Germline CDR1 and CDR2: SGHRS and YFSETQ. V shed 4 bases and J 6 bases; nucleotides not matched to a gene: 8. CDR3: CASSALTSGRVNEQFF. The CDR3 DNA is TGCGCCAGCAGCGCCTTGACTAGCGGGAGAGTCAATGAGCAGTTCTTC.

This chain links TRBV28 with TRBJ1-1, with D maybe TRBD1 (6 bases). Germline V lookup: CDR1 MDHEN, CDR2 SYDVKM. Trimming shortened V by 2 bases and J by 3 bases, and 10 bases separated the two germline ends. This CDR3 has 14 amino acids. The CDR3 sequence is CASSLPGEYTEAFF. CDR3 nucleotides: TGTGCCAGCAGTTTACCAGGGGAGTACACTGAAGCTTTCTTT. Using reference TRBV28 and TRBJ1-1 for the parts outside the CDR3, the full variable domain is DVKVTQSSRYLVKRTGEKVFLECVQDMDHENMFWYRQDPGLGLRLIYFSYDVKMKEKGDIPEGYSVSREKKERFSLILESASTNQTSMYLCASSLPGEYTEAFFGQGTRLTVV.

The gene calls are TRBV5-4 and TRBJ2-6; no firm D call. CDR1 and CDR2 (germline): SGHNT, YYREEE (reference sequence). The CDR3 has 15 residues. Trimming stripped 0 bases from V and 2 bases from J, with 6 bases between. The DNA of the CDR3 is TGTGCCAGCAGCTTGGGGCAGACTGGGGCCAACGTCCTGACTTTC. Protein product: CASSLGQTGANVLTF.

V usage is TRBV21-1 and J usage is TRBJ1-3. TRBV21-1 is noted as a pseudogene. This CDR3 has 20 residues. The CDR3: CASSSRAEQALPASGNTIYF. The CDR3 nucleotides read TGTGCCAGCAGCTCGAGGGCTGAGCAGGCCCTCCCGGCCTCTGGAAACACCATATATTTT.

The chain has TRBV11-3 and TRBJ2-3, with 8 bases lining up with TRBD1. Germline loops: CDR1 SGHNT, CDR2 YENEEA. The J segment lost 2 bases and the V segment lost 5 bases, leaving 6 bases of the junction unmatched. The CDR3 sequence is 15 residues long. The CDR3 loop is CASSRQGSPTDTQYF. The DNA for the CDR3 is TGTGCCAGCAGCCGACAGGGGTCCCCCACAGATACGCAGTATTTT. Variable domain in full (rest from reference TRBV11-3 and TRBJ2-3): EAGVVQSPRYKIIEKKQPVAFWCNPISGHNTLYWYLQNLGQGPELLIRYENEEAVDDSQLPKDRFSAERLKGVDSTLKIQPAELGDSAVYLCASSRQGSPTDTQYFGPGTRLTVL.

In DNA form, the CDR3 reads TGCGCCAGCAGCCAAGATCCGTCTAGCGGGAGGGTTGTGCAGTTCTTC. It translates to CASSQDPSSGRVVQFF. The chain joins TRBV4-3 to TRBJ2-1; TRBD2 matches at 12 bases. The CDR3 loop spans 16 amino acids. V trimming: 0 bases; J trimming: 12 bases; junction bases outside the gene matches: 9. Germline CDR1 reads LGHNA; CDR2 reads YSLEER.

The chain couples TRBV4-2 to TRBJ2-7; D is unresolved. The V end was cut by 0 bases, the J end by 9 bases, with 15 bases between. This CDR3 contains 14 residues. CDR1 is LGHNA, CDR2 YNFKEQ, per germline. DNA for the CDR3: TGTGCCAGCAGCCAAGATTGGAGCTCAGAGGTGCAGTACTTC. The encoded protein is CASSQDWSSEVQYF.

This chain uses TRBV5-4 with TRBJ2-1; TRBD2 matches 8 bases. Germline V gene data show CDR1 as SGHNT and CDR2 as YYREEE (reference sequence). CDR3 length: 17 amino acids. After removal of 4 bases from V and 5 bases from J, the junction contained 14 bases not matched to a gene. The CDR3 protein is CASSPGLVWGGNNEQFF. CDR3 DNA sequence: TGTGCCAGCAGCCCGGGACTAGTATGGGGGGGGAACAATGAGCAGTTCTTC.

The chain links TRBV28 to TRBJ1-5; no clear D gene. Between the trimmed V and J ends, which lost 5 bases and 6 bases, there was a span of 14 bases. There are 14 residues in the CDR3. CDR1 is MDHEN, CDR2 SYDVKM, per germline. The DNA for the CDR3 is TGTGCCAGCAGTAGAGGAAGAGTAGGTCAGCCCCAGCATTTT. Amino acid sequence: CASSRGRVGQPQHF.

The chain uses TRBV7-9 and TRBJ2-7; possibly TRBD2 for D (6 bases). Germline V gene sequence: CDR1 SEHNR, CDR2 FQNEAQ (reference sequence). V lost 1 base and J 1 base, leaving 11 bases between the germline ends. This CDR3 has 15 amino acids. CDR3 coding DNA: TGTGCCAGCAGCTTAGGGGGAGGTTGGTCCTACGAGCAGTACTTC. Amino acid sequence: CASSLGGGWSYEQYF.

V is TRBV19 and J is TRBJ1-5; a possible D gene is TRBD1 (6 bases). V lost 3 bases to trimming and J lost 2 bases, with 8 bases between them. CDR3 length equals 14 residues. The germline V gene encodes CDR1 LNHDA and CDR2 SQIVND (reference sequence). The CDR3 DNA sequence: TGTGCCAGTAGTATCCGGACAGGCAATCAGCCCCAGCATTTT. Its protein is CASSIRTGNQPQHF.

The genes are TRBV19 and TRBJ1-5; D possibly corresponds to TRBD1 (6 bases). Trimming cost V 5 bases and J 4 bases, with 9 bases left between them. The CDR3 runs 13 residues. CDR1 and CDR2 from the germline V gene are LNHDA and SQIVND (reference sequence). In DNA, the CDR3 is TGTGCCAGTAGTGAGACAGGAAATCAGCCCCAGCATTTT. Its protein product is CASSETGNQPQHF.

In DNA, the CDR3 is TGTGCCAGCAGTTCCGCGGGGGAAGGCTATGGCTACACCTTC. Residues: CASSSAGEGYGYTF. The chain combines TRBV28 with TRBJ1-2; a weak D match, TRBD1 (5 bases). Germline CDR1 and CDR2: MDHEN and SYDVKM. The germline V and J ends were trimmed by 4 bases and 4 bases, with 13 bases remaining between them. This CDR3 contains 14 residues.

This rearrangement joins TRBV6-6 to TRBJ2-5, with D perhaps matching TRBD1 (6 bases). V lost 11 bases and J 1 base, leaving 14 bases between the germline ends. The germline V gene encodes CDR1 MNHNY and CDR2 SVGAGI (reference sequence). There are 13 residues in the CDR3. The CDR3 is CAANRASQETQYF. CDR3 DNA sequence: TGTGCCGCTAACAGGGCTTCCCAAGAGACCCAGTACTTC.

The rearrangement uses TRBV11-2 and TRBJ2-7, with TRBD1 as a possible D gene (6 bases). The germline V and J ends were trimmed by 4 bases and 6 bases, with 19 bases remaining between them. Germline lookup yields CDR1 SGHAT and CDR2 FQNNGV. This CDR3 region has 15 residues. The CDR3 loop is CASSSQTGSSIEQYF. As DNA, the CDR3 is TGTGCCAGCAGCTCTCAGACAGGTAGTTCAATCGAGCAGTACTTC.

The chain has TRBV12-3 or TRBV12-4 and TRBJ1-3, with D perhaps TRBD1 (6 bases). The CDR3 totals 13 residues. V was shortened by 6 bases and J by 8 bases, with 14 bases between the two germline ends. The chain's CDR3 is CASSNYREDTIYF. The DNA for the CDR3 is TGTGCCAGCAGCAACTACAGGGAAGACACCATATATTTT.

DNA for the CDR3: TGTGCCAGCAGCTCACAACCGACAGGGGGCGCCGATACGCAGTATTTT. It is translated as CASSSQPTGGADTQYF. This chain links TRBV7-2 with TRBJ2-3; TRBD1 agrees at 10 bases. J gave up 6 bases and V 4 bases, and 10 bases lay outside the gene matches. This CDR3 comprises 16 residues. Germline loops: CDR1 SGHTA, CDR2 FQGNSA.

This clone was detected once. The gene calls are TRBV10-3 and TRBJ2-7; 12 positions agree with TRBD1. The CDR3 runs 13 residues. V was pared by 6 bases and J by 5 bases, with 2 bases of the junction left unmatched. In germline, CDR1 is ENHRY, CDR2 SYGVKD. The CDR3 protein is CAIRGTGGHEQYF. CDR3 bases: TGTGCCATCAGGGGGACAGGGGGCCACGAGCAGTACTTC.

CDR3 loop: CASSSGLAKNIQYF. The CDR3 DNA sequence: TGTGCCAGCAGTTCAGGACTAGCCAAAAACATTCAGTACTTC. V is TRBV6-6 and J is TRBJ2-4, with D possibly TRBD2 on 5 matching bases. The germline V gene has CDR1 MNHNY and CDR2 SVGAGI (reference sequence). V lost 4 bases, J lost 0 bases, and 7 bases lay in between. This CDR3 spans 14 amino acids.

CDR3 protein: CASSVVGSRGNTGELFF. The CDR3 bases are TGTGCCAGCAGCGTAGTCGGCAGCCGGGGAAACACCGGGGAGCTGTTTTTT. J is TRBJ2-2 and V is TRBV9; weak D call: TRBD2 (5 bases). There are 17 residues in the CDR3. V lost 0 bases, J lost 2 bases, and 14 bases lay in between. Germline V lookup: CDR1 SGDLS, CDR2 YYNGEE.